These 3 T cell receptor beta chains share one sample of origin, sequenced in a study of shared clonotypes between healthy human individuals. CD45RO negativity and positive selection for CCR7 defined naive CD8 cells, a population that excluded terminally differentiated effector memory CD45RA+ cells. Using immunoSEQ multiplex PCR, the repertoire was profiled, and TCRdb retains in-frame clones only, with some absent. In the table there are 650,000 to 800,000 clones, around 92% of which are singletons. Source material: naive CD8+ T cells sorted from blood. These receptors all stem from a man aged 30 to 45 in good health.

The CDR3 reads CASSRAGTLSEQYF. The DNA for the CDR3 is TGTGCCAGCAGCCGAGCGGGAACTTTGAGCGAGCAGTACTTC. The chain links TRBV7-2 to TRBJ2-7; 7 positions match TRBD2. Germline V CDR1 and CDR2: SGHTA, FQGNSA. The CDR3 consists of 14 residues. Germline trimming cut 5 bases from V and 6 bases from J; bases unmatched to any gene: 10. Based on the CDR3 plus reference TRBV7-2 and TRBJ2-7, the full variable domain is GAGVSQSPSNKVTEKGKDVELRCDPISGHTALYWYRQSLGQGLEFLIYFQGNSAPDKSGLPSDRFSAERTGGSVSTLTIQRTQQEDSAVYLCASSRAGTLSEQYFGPGTRLTVT.

The chain uses TRBV11-2 and TRBJ2-5; 11 bases are shared with TRBD2. V gave up 6 bases and J gave up 5 bases; unmatched junction bases: 8. Germline assignment: CDR1 SGHAT and CDR2 FQNNGV. The CDR3 is 15 residues long. CDR3 DNA: TGTGCCAGCAGGTTCTGGGCTAGCGGGAGGGAGACCCAGTACTTC. This sequence encodes CASRFWASGRETQYF.

The genes are TRBV30 and TRBJ2-7; tentatively, D is TRBD1 (6 bases). In germline, CDR1 is GTSNPN, CDR2 SVGIG (reference sequence). Deletions cut 1 base from V and 0 bases from J, with 10 bases between. The CDR3 extends over 14 amino acids. This CDR3 is CAWSEGVSSYEQYF. The CDR3 DNA sequence: TGTGCCTGGAGTGAGGGGGTGAGCTCCTACGAGCAGTACTTC.